A selection of T cell receptor beta chains follows, all from one sample in a study of CD8+ T cells in alopecia areata. Produced via immunoSEQ multiplex PCR; TCRdb's table is partial and in-frame only. The sample carries about 250,000 clones, 60% recorded once. Sequencing was performed on CD4+ T cells sorted from blood, taken around week 54, from a patient treated with tofacitinib. These receptors originate from a human donor with alopecia areata. CDR3s include the opening cysteine and the closing phenylalanine or tryptophan. Each record gives: D gene, V gene, clone size, J gene, CDR3 protein, CDR3 DNA. D genes are given only for firm matches. The size of a clone is reported for some rows only, either as once, few or many, or as a class for expanded clones.

NA	TRBV7-6	few	TRBJ2-7	CASSRNVRDTSYEQYF	TGTGCCAGCAGCCGAAACGTTCGGGACACCTCCTACGAGCAGTACTTC
TRBD1	TRBV9	NA	TRBJ1-1	CASSVVGQGDTEAFF	TGTGCCAGCAGCGTAGTAGGCCAGGGGGACACTGAAGCTTTCTTT
NA	TRBV12-5	few	TRBJ1-1	CASGSLTDTEAFF	TGTGCTAGTGGTTCGCTGACAGACACTGAAGCTTTCTTT
NA	TRBV7-8	NA	TRBJ1-1	CASSLGIGTNTEAFF	TGTGCCAGCAGCTTAGGGATAGGGACGAACACTGAAGCTTTCTTT
NA	TRBV29-1	few	TRBJ2-1	CSVEKTATINEQFF	TGCAGCGTTGAGAAGACAGCCACTATCAATGAGCAGTTCTTC
NA	TRBV5-1	NA	TRBJ2-1	CASSLDRVGNEQFF	TGCGCCAGCAGCTTGGACAGGGTGGGGAATGAGCAGTTCTTC
NA	TRBV27	NA	TRBJ2-5	CASSLLRETQYF	TGTGCCAGCAGTTTATTGCGGGAGACCCAGTACTTC
NA	TRBV30	NA	TRBJ2-7	CAWSGNYEQYF	TGTGCCTGGAGTGGAAATTACGAGCAGTACTTC
NA	TRBV6-5	few	TRBJ2-7	CATISTGSSYEQYF	TGTGCCACCATAAGCACAGGGAGCTCCTACGAGCAGTACTTC
NA	TRBV13	NA	TRBJ2-7	CASSQQNLDTYEQYF	TGTGCCAGCAGCCAGCAAAACTTGGATACCTACGAGCAGTACTTC
NA	TRBV10-3	NA	TRBJ2-4	CAISESITLAKNIQYF	TGTGCCATCAGTGAGTCAATCACTCTAGCCAAAAACATTCAGTACTTC
NA	TRBV25-1	NA	TRBJ2-6	CASSDLEGGPGANVLTF	TGTGCCAGCAGTGATCTAGAGGGGGGGCCTGGGGCCAACGTCCTGACTTTC
NA	TRBV2	NA	TRBJ1-5	CASRGRVNNQPQHF	TGTGCCAGCAGGGGCAGGGTAAACAATCAGCCCCAGCATTTT
TRBD2	TRBV5-6	NA	TRBJ2-1	CASSSPTSGGLYNEQFF	TGTGCCAGCAGCTCCCCGACTAGCGGGGGGCTATACAATGAGCAGTTCTTC
NA	TRBV4-3	NA	TRBJ1-5	CASSPGAGTNQPQHF	TGCGCCAGCAGCCCTGGGGCGGGGACCAATCAGCCCCAGCATTTT
NA	TRBV7-9	few	TRBJ1-2	CASSLTSYGYTF	TGTGCCAGCAGCTTAACTTCGTATGGCTACACCTTC
NA	TRBV6-5	NA	TRBJ2-7	CASSYRQSYEQYF	TGTGCCAGCAGTTACAGGCAGTCCTACGAGCAGTACTTC
NA	TRBV9	NA	TRBJ2-3	CASSVGIIISTDTQYF	TGTGCCAGCAGCGTAGGTATTATCATTAGCACAGATACGCAGTATTTT
NA	TRBV4-1	NA	TRBJ1-2	CASSHATRGGYTF	TGCGCCAGCAGCCACGCTACCCGAGGCGGCTACACCTTC
NA	TRBV30	NA	TRBJ2-5	CAWRPLGSETQYF	TGTGCCTGGAGGCCGTTGGGATCGGAGACCCAGTACTTC
NA	TRBV10-3	NA	TRBJ1-5	CAISVGGEQPQHF	TGTGCCATCAGTGTTGGCGGAGAGCAGCCCCAGCATTTT
TRBD2	TRBV30	NA	TRBJ2-3	CAWSLQGTNTDTQYF	TGTGCCTGGAGTCTACAAGGGACTAACACAGATACGCAGTATTTT
TRBD2	TRBV27	few	TRBJ2-5	CASSLLGGGEETQYF	TGTGCCAGCAGTTTATTGGGCGGGGGAGAGGAGACCCAGTACTTC
NA	TRBV27	few	TRBJ2-1	CASTFSDEQFF	TGTGCCAGCACCTTTAGCGATGAGCAGTTCTTC
NA	TRBV23-1	NA	TRBJ2-7	CASSQAGSVYEQYF	TGCGCCAGCAGTCAGGCAGGGAGTGTCTACGAGCAGTACTTC
NA	TRBV30	NA	TRBJ1-1	CAWTSRNRASGAEAFF	TGTGCCTGGACCTCAAGGAACAGGGCTTCGGGAGCTGAAGCTTTCTTT
NA	TRBV6-5	NA	TRBJ2-2	CASSYGRANTGELFF	TGTGCCAGCAGTTACGGCAGGGCGAACACCGGGGAGCTGTTTTTT
NA	TRBV25-1	NA	TRBJ2-1	CASRSLMAGPNEQFF	TGTGCCAGCAGATCCCTAATGGCAGGGCCCAATGAGCAGTTCTTC
NA	TRBV6-1	many	TRBJ2-7	CASSPTGFEQYF	TGTGCCAGCAGCCCGACGGGGTTCGAGCAGTACTTC